This T cell receptor beta chain appears in the sequencing data of a study of blood T cell repertoires in COVID-19. At the level of the study: COVID-19 samples from acute and convalescent phases originated in the United States, Italy and Spain.

Authors' data handling: How many nucleated cells were present was estimated from reference gene primer amplification. Clones were read by immunoSEQ multiplex PCR, and TCRdb kept only the in-frame ones, dropping some. The V and J calls and clone size come from that table; D and trimming were worked out from the DNA. This table holds 250,000 or so clones, 80% to 85% found once. V was pared by 7 bases and J by 2 bases, with 9 bases between. The V gene's germline CDR1 is GTSNPN and CDR2 SVGIG (reference sequence). The CDR3 has 12 amino acids. Sequenced: peripheral blood. The clonotype was recovered from a man aged 55-75 years with acute or convalescent COVID-19. The genes are TRBV30 and TRBJ1-3; D may be TRBD1 (5 bases). The CDR3 sequence is CASARAGNTIYF. CDR3 bases: TGTGCCTCAGCCAGGGCTGGAAACACCATATATTTT.